The 30 T cell receptor beta chains below all came from one sample that was sequenced in a study of shared clonotypes between healthy human individuals. TCRdb's copy holds only in-frame clones and misses some; the assay was immunoSEQ multiplex PCR. This table holds 2 million to 3 million clones, approximately 94% found once. The specimen was naive CD4+ T cells from PBMCs. Described subset: CD45RA+ positively selected. All receptors derive from a man aged 18 to 29 in good health. Some clones in this sample may be carry-over from other donors' samples.

The V call is TRBV2, the J call TRBJ2-1, with TRBD2 identical over 12 bases. The V segment lost 3 bases and the J segment 11 bases; nucleotides outside the gene matches: 2. Germline V gene sequence: CDR1 SNHLY, CDR2 FYNNEI. The CDR3 covers 13 residues. The CDR3 DNA reads as TGTGCCAGCAGTGAGACTAGCGGGAGCCAGCAGTTCTTC. Its protein product is CASSETSGSQQFF.

This chain connects TRBV6-6 to TRBJ2-2; 10 bases are shared with TRBD1. Germline lookup yields CDR1 MNHNY and CDR2 SVGAGI (reference sequence). Germline trimming cut 6 bases from V and 5 bases from J; bases unmatched to any gene: 3. CDR3 length equals 14 residues. The CDR3 bases are TGTGCCAGCAGGCGGGGACAGGGGACCGGGGAGCTGTTTTTT. The encoded protein is CASRRGQGTGELFF.

The chain is built from TRBV5-1 and TRBJ1-1; a possible D gene is TRBD1 (5 bases). Trimming stripped 4 bases from V and 1 base from J, with 11 bases between. CDR1 and CDR2 from the germline V gene are SGHRS and YFSETQ. The CDR3 runs to 14 residues. CDR3 region: CASSLGLTNTEAFF. Here the CDR3 DNA reads TGCGCCAGCAGCCTGGGACTTACGAACACTGAAGCTTTCTTT.

V is TRBV9 and J is TRBJ2-5; 11 nucleotides match TRBD2. J lost 5 bases, V lost 4 bases, and 7 bases had no gene match. CDR1 SGDLS and CDR2 YYNGEE come from the germline V gene. The CDR3 runs 15 residues. The CDR3 is CASSFSGRAWETQYF. In DNA, the CDR3 is TGTGCCAGCAGCTTTAGCGGGAGGGCCTGGGAGACCCAGTACTTC.

This chain joins TRBV10-2 and TRBJ2-4, with TRBD1 matching over 9 bases. The CDR3 is made up of 15 amino acids. Germline lookup yields CDR1 WSHSY and CDR2 SAAADI. The junction had 13 bases not matched to a gene; V was cut back by 7 bases and J by 9 bases. CDR3 residues: CASTGMGDREAIQYF. The CDR3 DNA sequence: TGCGCCAGCACGGGCATGGGGGACAGGGAGGCCATTCAGTACTTC.

The chain uses TRBV6-1 and TRBJ1-5; D ambiguous. The CDR3 extends over 12 amino acids. Germline CDR1 reads MNHNS; CDR2 reads SASEGT. V gave up 5 bases and J gave up 3 bases, with 5 bases separating them. CDR3 residues: CASSLFNQPQHF. The CDR3 DNA reads TGTGCCAGCAGTCTTTTCAATCAGCCCCAGCATTTT.

The rearrangement uses TRBV9 and TRBJ2-1; 7 positions agree with TRBD1. Trimming cost V 1 base and J 2 bases; bases outside gene matches: 9. The germline V gene encodes CDR1 SGDLS and CDR2 YYNGEE. This CDR3 comprises 17 residues. The CDR3: CASSVPQGGNPYNEQFF. CDR3 DNA: TGTGCCAGCAGCGTACCCCAAGGGGGCAATCCCTACAATGAGCAGTTCTTC. The full variable domain, with the rest looked up from reference TRBV9 and TRBJ2-1, is DSGVTQTPKHLITATGQRVTLRCSPRSGDLSVYWYQQSLDQGLQFLIQYYNGEERAKGNILERFSAQQFPDLHSELNLSSLELGDSALYFCASSVPQGGNPYNEQFFGPGTRLTVL.

The chain is built from TRBV7-9 and TRBJ2-7; 8 nucleotides line up with TRBD2. The V gene's germline CDR1 is SEHNR and CDR2 FQNEAQ (reference sequence). Trimming removed 5 bases from V and 3 bases from J; junction bases left unmatched: 9. The CDR3 is made up of 15 amino acids. The CDR3 DNA sequence: TGTGCCAGCAGCAGCTATAGCGGGGCCTACTACGAGCAGTACTTC. It codes for CASSSYSGAYYEQYF.

V gene TRBV2 combines with J gene TRBJ2-3; 9 bases map to TRBD1. Unmatched junction bases numbered 8, after V lost 7 bases and J lost 0 bases. CDR3 length: 16 amino acids. Germline assignment: CDR1 SNHLY and CDR2 FYNNEI. The CDR3 is CASTNYRGRSTDTQYF. As DNA, the CDR3 is TGTGCCAGCACCAACTACAGGGGGCGAAGCACAGATACGCAGTATTTT. Full variable domain (outside the CDR3, taken from reference TRBV2 and TRBJ2-3): EPEVTQTPSHQVTQMGQEVILRCVPISNHLYFYWYRQILGQKVEFLVSFYNNEISEKSEIFDDQFSVERPDGSNFTLKIRSTKLEDSAMYFCASTNYRGRSTDTQYFGPGTRLTVL.

The rearrangement links TRBV27 to TRBJ2-3; D is possibly TRBD2 (5 bases). The V and J ends lost 5 bases and 1 base respectively, with 13 bases between them. Germline CDR1 MNHEY, CDR2 SMNVEV (reference sequence). The CDR3 extends over 15 amino acids. The CDR3, as DNA: TGTGCCAGCAGTCCCCGGTTGAGGGGCACAGATACGCAGTATTTT. Translated: CASSPRLRGTDTQYF.

The chain recombines TRBV6-4 with TRBJ1-5, with D uncertain. Germline V gives CDR1 MRHNA, CDR2 SNTAGT. The CDR3 length is 13 residues. V was cut by 4 bases and J by 3 bases, with 7 bases left in between. CDR3 nucleotide sequence: TGTGCCAGCAGTGGAGGGAACAATCAGCCCCAGCATTTT. It translates to CASSGGNNQPQHF.

The chain employs TRBV19 and TRBJ2-3, with TRBD1 matching over 8 bases. CDR1 is LNHDA, CDR2 SQIVND, per germline (reference sequence). Germline trimming cut 4 bases from V and 2 bases from J; bases unmatched to any gene: 8. The CDR3 sequence is 16 residues long. CDR3 coding DNA: TGTGCCAGTAGTAAGAGAAGGGACAGGAACACAGATACGCAGTATTTT. It encodes CASSKRRDRNTDTQYF.

V usage is TRBV9 and J usage is TRBJ2-5, with 8 bases fitting TRBD2. Losses at the gene ends were 4 bases for V and 4 bases for J; bases not matched to a gene: 9. CDR1 is SGDLS and CDR2 is YYNGEE in the germline V gene. CDR3 size: 15 residues. Here the CDR3 reads CASSTRLSGGETQYF. The CDR3 nucleotides are TGTGCCAGCAGCACGCGACTCAGCGGGGGAGAGACCCAGTACTTC.

In regard to this clone: Other DNA variants within this sample encode the same CDR3. The V gene is TRBV5-1, the J gene TRBJ2-7; D unclear. V was clipped by 7 bases and J by 2 bases, with 7 bases between them. Germline V gives CDR1 SGHRS, CDR2 YFSETQ. This CDR3 contains 11 residues. CDR3 DNA: TGCGCCAGCTCCTCCGCCTACGAGCAGTACTTC. This translates into CASSSAYEQYF.

The chain uses TRBV27 and TRBJ1-2; no clear D. The V gene lost 3 bases and the J gene lost 3 bases, with 8 bases spanning the gap. Germline assignment: CDR1 MNHEY and CDR2 SMNVEV (reference sequence). The CDR3 runs 13 residues. CDR3 sequence: CASSFQRDYGYTF. CDR3 DNA sequence: TGTGCCAGCAGTTTTCAACGTGACTATGGCTACACCTTC.

V gene TRBV25-1 combines with J gene TRBJ2-2; TRBD1 matches 8 bases. Germline CDR1 is MGHDK and CDR2 is SYGVNS. This CDR3 is built from 16 residues. J lost 6 bases, V lost 3 bases, and 9 bases had no gene match. This chain's CDR3 is CASSDNRGLGAGELFF. The DNA of the CDR3 is TGTGCCAGCAGTGATAACAGGGGGTTGGGGGCCGGGGAGCTGTTTTTT.

As to this clone: This same CDR3 is encoded by further DNA sequences in the sample. This sequence joins TRBV5-1 and TRBJ1-1; no definite D call. The V end was cut by 1 base, the J end by 2 bases, with 9 bases between. CDR1 is SGHRS, CDR2 YFSETQ, per germline. CDR3 size: 14 residues. This chain's CDR3 is CASSLTTGNTEAFF. CDR3 DNA sequence: TGCGCCAGCAGCTTGACTACGGGTAACACTGAAGCTTTCTTT.

This clone was seen only a few times. The chain uses TRBV5-1 and TRBJ2-5, with unresolved D. This CDR3 has 11 amino acids. The germline V gene has CDR1 SGHRS and CDR2 YFSETQ. The ends were cut back, 4 bases at V and 1 base at J, with 2 bases in the middle. CDR3 in DNA: TGCGCCAGCAGCACCCAAGAGACCCAGTACTTC. Translated: CASSTQETQYF.

Of note for this clone: Other DNA sequences in this specimen translate into the identical CDR3. The gene calls are TRBV7-2 and TRBJ2-7; 10 bases fit TRBD2. Germline lookup yields CDR1 SGHTA and CDR2 FQGNSA. This CDR3 comprises 16 residues. After removal of 4 bases from V and 0 bases from J, the junction contained 6 bases not matched to a gene. CDR3 amino acids: CASSSRTSGSSYEQYF. The CDR3, as DNA: TGTGCCAGCAGCTCACGGACTAGCGGATCCTCCTACGAGCAGTACTTC.

Details on this clone: Other DNA sequences in the same sample also yield this CDR3. The gene calls are TRBV5-1 and TRBJ2-2, with unresolved D. The CDR3 is 14 amino acids. The germline V and J ends were trimmed by 0 bases and 2 bases, with 5 bases remaining between them. Looked up from germline, CDR1 is SGHRS and CDR2 is YFSETQ. DNA of the CDR3: TGCGCCAGCAGCTTGGGGGTTAACACCGGGGAGCTGTTTTTT. This gives the protein CASSLGVNTGELFF.

The rearrangement joins TRBV27 to TRBJ1-5, with 7 positions matching TRBD1. The CDR3 consists of 17 residues. Germline values: CDR1 MNHEY, CDR2 SMNVEV (reference sequence). V shed 5 bases and J 2 bases; nucleotides not matched to a gene: 12. Here the CDR3 reads CASSTRQGSGGNQPQHF. CDR3 nucleotide sequence: TGTGCCAGCAGTACACGACAGGGTAGTGGGGGCAATCAGCCCCAGCATTTT.

Remarks on this clone: The same CDR3 arises from other DNA sequences in this sample as well. V is TRBV5-1 and J is TRBJ2-3; D is unresolved. Trimming removed 2 bases at V and 2 bases at J, with 9 bases between. This CDR3 is 14 amino acids long. Germline lookup yields CDR1 SGHRS and CDR2 YFSETQ. CDR3 in amino acids: CASSFEGFTDTQYF. The CDR3 DNA is TGCGCCAGCAGCTTCGAAGGCTTCACAGATACGCAGTATTTT.

The chain couples TRBV2 to TRBJ2-1, with 7 bases fitting TRBD2. CDR3 length: 15 amino acids. From germline, CDR1 is SNHLY and CDR2 FYNNEI. The V and J ends lost 5 bases and 1 base, in that order; junction bases with no gene match: 5. Here the CDR3 DNA reads TGTGCCAGCAGTAAAACGGGAGGATCCTACAATGAGCAGTTCTTC. Encoded protein: CASSKTGGSYNEQFF.

The chain links TRBV4-2 to TRBJ2-7, with D perhaps matching TRBD2 (6 bases). Trimming took 3 bases from V and 2 from J, leaving 17 bases between them. The CDR3 extends over 16 amino acids. Looked up from germline, CDR1 is LGHNA and CDR2 is YNFKEQ. CDR3 bases: TGTGCCAGCAGCCAGATTTCCGGGACTTTCACCTACGAGCAGTACTTC. This codes for CASSQISGTFTYEQYF.

The chain has TRBV27 and TRBJ2-7; 8 nucleotides align to TRBD2. The germline gives CDR1 MNHEY, CDR2 SMNVEV (reference sequence). This CDR3 contains 16 residues. V lost 3 bases to trimming and J lost 4 bases; unmatched junction nucleotides: 11. The CDR3 DNA is TGTGCCAGCAGTTTCGGCGCTAGCGGGTGGTTGTACGAGCAGTACTTC. Translating it yields CASSFGASGWLYEQYF.

This chain links TRBV5-1 with TRBJ2-6; D is ambiguous. Germline V CDR1 and CDR2: SGHRS, YFSETQ. There are 15 residues in the CDR3. Trimming stripped 0 bases from V and 4 bases from J, with 8 bases between. CDR3 loop: CASSLAGFGANVLTF. Written as DNA, the CDR3 is TGCGCCAGCAGCTTGGCCGGTTTCGGGGCCAACGTCCTGACTTTC.

J is TRBJ2-3 and V is TRBV6-4; TRBD1 aligns across 7 bases. Germline loops: CDR1 MRHNA, CDR2 SNTAGT. Germline trimming cut 6 bases from V and 2 bases from J; bases unmatched to any gene: 8. The CDR3 has 15 residues. The DNA of the CDR3 is TGTGCCAGCAGCCTAATGGGACAGAACACAGATACGCAGTATTTT. Translating gives CASSLMGQNTDTQYF.

V gene TRBV6-1 combines with J gene TRBJ2-7, with a tentative D call TRBD2 (10 bases). Germline loops: CDR1 MNHNS, CDR2 SASEGT. V gave up 4 bases and J gave up 0 bases, with 25 bases separating them. The CDR3 spans 19 residues. The CDR3 bases are TGTGCCAGCAGTGGACAGGGGGATCGACTAGCGGGCCGCTCCTACGAGCAGTACTTC. Translation gives CASSGQGDRLAGRSYEQYF.

The V call is TRBV27, the J call TRBJ2-7, with D unresolved. Trimming cost V 4 bases and J 4 bases, with 17 bases left between them. This CDR3 contains 15 residues. Germline-derived CDR1 and CDR2 are MNHEY and SMNVEV (reference sequence). The DNA for the CDR3 is TGTGCCAGCAGTTCCTCCAGCCTTGAAGGGTACGAGCAGTACTTC. It encodes CASSSSSLEGYEQYF.

This clone was seen once. J is TRBJ2-7 and V is TRBV7-2; TRBD2 aligns across 9 bases. Per the germline V gene, CDR1 is SGHTA and CDR2 is FQGNSA. The CDR3 sequence is 15 residues long. Trimming removed 3 bases from V and 2 bases from J; junction bases left unmatched: 5. The CDR3 spells CASSLGASGAYEQYF. The CDR3, as DNA: TGTGCCAGCAGCTTGGGGGCTAGCGGGGCCTACGAGCAGTACTTC.